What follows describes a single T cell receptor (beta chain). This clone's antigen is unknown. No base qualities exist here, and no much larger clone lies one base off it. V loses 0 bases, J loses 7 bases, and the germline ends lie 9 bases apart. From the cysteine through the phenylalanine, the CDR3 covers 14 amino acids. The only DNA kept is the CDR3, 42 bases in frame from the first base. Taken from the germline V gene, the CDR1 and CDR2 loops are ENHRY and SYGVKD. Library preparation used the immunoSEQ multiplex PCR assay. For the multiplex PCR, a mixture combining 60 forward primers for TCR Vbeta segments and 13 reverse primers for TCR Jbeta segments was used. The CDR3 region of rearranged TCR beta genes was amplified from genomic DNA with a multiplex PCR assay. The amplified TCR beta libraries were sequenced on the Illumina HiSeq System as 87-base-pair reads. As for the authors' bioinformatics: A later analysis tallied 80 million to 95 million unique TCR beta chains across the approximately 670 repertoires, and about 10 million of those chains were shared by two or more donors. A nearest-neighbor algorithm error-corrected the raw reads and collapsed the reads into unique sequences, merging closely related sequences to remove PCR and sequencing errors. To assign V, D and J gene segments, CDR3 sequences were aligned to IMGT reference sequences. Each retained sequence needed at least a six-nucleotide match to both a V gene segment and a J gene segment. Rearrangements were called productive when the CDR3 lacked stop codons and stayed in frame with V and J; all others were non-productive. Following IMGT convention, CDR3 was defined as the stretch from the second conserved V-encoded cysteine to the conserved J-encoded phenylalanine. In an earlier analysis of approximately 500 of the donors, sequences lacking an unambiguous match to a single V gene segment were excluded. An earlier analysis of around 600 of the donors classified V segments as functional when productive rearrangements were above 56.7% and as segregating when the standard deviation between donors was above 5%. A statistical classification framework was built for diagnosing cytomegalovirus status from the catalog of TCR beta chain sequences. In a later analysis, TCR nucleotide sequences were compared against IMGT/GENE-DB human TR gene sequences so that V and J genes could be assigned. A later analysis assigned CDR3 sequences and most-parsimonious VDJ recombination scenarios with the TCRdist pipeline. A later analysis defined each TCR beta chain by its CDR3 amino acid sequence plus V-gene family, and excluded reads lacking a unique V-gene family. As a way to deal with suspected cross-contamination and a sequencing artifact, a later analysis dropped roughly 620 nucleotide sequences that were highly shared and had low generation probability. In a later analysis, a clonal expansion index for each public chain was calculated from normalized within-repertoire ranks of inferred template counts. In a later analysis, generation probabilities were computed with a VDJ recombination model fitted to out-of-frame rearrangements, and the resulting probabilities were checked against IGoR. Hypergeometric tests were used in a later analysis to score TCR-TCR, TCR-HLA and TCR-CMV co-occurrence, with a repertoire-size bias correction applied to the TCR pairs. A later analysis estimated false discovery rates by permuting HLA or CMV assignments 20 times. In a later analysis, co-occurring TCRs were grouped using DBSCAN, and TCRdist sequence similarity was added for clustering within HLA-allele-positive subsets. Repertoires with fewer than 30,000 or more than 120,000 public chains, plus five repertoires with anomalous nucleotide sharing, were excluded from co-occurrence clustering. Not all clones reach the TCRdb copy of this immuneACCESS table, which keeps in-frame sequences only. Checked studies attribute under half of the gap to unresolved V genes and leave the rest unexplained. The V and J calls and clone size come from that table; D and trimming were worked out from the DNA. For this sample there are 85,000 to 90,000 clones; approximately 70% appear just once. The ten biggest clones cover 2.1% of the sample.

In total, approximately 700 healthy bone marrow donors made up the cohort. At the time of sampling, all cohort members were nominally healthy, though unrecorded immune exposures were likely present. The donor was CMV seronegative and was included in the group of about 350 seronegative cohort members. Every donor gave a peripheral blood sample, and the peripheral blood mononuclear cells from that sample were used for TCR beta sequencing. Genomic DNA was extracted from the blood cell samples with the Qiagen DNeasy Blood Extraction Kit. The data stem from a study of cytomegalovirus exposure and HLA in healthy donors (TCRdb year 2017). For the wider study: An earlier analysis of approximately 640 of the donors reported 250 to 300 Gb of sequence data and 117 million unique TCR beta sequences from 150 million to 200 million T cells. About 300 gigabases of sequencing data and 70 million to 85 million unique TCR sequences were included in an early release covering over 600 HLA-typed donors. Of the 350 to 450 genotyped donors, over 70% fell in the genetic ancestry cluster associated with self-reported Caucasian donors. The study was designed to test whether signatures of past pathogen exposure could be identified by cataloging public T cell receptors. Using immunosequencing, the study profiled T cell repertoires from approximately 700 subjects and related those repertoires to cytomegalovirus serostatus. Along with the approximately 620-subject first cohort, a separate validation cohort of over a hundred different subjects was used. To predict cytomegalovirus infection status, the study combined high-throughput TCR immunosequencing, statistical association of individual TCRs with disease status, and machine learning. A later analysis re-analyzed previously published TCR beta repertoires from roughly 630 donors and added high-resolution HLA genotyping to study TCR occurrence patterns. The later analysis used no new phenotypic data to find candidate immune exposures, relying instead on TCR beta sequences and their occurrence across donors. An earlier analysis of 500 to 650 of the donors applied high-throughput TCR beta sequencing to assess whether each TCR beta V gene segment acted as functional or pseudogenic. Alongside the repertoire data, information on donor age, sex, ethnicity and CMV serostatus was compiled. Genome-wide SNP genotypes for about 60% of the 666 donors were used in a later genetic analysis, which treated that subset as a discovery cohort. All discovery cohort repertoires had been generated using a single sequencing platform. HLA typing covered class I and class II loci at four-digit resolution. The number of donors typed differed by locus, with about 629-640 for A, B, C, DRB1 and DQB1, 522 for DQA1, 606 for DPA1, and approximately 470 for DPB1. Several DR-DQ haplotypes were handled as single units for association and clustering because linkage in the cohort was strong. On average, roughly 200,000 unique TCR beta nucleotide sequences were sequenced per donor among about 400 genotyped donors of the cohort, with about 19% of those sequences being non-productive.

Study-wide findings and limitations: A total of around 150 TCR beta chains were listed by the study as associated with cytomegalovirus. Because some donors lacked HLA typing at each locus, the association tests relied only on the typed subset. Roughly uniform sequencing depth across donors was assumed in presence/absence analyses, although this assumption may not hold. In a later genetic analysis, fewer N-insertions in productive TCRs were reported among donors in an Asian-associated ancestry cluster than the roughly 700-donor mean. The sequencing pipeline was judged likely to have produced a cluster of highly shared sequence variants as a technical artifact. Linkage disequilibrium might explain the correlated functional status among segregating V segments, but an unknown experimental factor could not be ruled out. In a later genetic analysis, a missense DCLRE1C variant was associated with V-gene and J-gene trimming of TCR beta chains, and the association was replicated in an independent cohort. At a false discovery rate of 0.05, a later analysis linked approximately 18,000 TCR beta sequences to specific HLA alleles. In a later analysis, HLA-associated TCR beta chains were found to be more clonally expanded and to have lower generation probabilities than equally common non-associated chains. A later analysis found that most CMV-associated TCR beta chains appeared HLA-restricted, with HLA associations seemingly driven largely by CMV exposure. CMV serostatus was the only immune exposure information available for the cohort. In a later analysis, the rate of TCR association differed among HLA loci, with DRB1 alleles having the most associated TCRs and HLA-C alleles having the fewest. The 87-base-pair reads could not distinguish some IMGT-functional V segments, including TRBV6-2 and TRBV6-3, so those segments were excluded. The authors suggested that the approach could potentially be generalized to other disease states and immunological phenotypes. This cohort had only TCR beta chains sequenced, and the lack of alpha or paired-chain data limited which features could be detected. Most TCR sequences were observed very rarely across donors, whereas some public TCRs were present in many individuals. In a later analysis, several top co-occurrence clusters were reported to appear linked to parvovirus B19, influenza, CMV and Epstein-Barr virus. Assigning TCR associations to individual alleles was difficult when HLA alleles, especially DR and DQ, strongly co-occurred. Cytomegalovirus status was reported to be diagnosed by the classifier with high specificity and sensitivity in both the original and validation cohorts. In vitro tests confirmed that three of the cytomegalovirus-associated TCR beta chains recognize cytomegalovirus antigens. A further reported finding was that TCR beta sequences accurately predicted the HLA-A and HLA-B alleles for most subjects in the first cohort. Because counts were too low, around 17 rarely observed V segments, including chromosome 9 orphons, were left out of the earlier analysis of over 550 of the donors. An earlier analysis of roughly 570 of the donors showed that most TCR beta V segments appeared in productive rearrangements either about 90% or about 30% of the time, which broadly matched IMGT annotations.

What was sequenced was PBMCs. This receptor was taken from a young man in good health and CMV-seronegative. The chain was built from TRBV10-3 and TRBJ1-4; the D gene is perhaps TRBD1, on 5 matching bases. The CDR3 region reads CAISESGASEKLFF. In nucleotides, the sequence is TGTGCCATCAGTGAGTCAGGGGCGAGTGAAAAACTGTTTTTT.